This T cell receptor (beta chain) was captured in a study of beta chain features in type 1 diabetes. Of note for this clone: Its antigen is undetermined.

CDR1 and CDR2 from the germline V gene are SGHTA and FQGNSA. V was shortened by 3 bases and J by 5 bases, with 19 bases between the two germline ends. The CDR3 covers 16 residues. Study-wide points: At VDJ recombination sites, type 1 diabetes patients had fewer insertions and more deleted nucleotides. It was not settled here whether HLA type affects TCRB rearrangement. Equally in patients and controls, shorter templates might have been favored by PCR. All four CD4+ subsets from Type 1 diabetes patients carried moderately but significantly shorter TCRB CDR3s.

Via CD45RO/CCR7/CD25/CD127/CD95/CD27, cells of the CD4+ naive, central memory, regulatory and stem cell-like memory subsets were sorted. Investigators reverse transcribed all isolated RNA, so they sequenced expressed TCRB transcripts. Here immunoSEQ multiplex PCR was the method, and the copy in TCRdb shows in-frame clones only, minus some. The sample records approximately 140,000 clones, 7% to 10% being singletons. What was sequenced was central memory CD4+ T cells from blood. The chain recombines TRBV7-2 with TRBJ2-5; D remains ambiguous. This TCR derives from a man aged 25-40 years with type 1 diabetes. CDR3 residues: CASSLSAASSVETQYF. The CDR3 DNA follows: TGTGCCAGCAGCTTGTCCGCGGCTAGTTCCGTGGAGACCCAGTACTTC.